The sequence of this T cell receptor (beta chain) was determined in a study of T cell changes during pregnancy in multiple sclerosis. The method was immunoSEQ multiplex PCR; TCRdb's version includes in-frame clones alone and lacks a portion of them. The table has roughly 60,000 clones, about 92% seen once; the top ten hold roughly 2.1%. The CDR3 sequence is 13 residues long. The J segment lost 6 bases and the V segment lost 2 bases, leaving 3 bases of the junction unmatched. The germline CDR1 and CDR2 sequences are MGHDK and SYGVNS. The sequence came from a female donor in good health, enrolled as a control in a pregnancy study. This chain connects TRBV25-1 to TRBJ2-7; the match to TRBD2 covers 8 bases. The sample here was peripheral blood, taken in the second trimester of pregnancy. The CDR3 region has the DNA TGTGCCAGCAGTGAAATCGGGGGGGCCGAGCAGTACTTC. Translating it yields CASSEIGGAEQYF.